Below, 27 T cell receptor beta chains from the same sample are listed, as sequenced in a study of OX40 agonist ivuxolimab in advanced cancers. Data came from immunoSEQ multiplex PCR; TCRdb stores just in-frame clones and leaves some out. The data contain some 59,000 clones, 90% of them seen just once; the ten biggest clones take up approximately 5%. This material consisted of CD4+ or CD8+ T cells sorted from blood, taken in a trial of the OX40 agonist ivuxolimab. The receptors originated from an adult with an advanced solid tumor such as melanoma, head and neck, liver or kidney cancer.

The rearrangement links TRBV30 to TRBJ1-6; 10 bases are a match to TRBD1. Losses at the gene ends were 5 bases for V and 7 bases for J; bases not matched to a gene: 2. This CDR3 spans 13 amino acids. Germline-derived CDR1 and CDR2 are GTSNPN and SVGIG (reference sequence). CDR3 nucleotides: TGTGCCTGGGGGGGACAGGGGAATTCACCCCTCCACTTT. Translation: CAWGGQGNSPLHF. The complete variable domain, with remaining parts taken from reference TRBV30 and TRBJ1-6, reads SQTIHQWPATLVQPVGSPLSLECTVEGTSNPNLYWYRQAAGRGLQLLFYSVGIGQISSEVPQNLSASRPQDRQFILSSKKLLLSDSGFYLCAWGGQGNSPLHFGNGTRLTVT.

This sequence joins TRBV28 and TRBJ2-6; 7 bases agree with TRBD1. The ends lost 8 bases at V and 12 bases at J; junction bases unmatched: 4. This CDR3 is built from 11 residues. CDR1 is MDHEN and CDR2 is SYDVKM in the germline V gene. The CDR3 sequence: CASGQAIVLTF. The DNA for the CDR3 is TGTGCCAGCGGACAGGCTATCGTCCTGACTTTC. Complete variable domain (other parts from reference TRBV28 and TRBJ2-6): DVKVTQSSRYLVKRTGEKVFLECVQDMDHENMFWYRQDPGLGLRLIYFSYDVKMKEKGDIPEGYSVSREKKERFSLILESASTNQTSMYLCASGQAIVLTFGAGSRLTVL.

This clone was observed once. V is TRBV6-1 and J is TRBJ1-4; possible D gene TRBD1, 6 bases. The CDR3 totals 16 residues. Trimming cost V 3 bases and J 3 bases, with 14 bases left between them. Germline V lookup: CDR1 MNHNS, CDR2 SASEGT. CDR3 sequence: CASSERTGKANEKLFF. For the CDR3, the DNA is TGTGCCAGCAGTGAGCGCACAGGGAAGGCTAATGAAAAACTGTTTTTT.

Notes on this clone: Relative to the germline gene, one junction end is altered; a read error may explain this. V and J are TRBV29-1 and TRBJ1-2; 7 bases line up with TRBD1. The CDR3 consists of 13 residues. CDR1 and CDR2 (germline): SQVTM, ANQGSEA. CDR3 in amino acids: CSVGHPGQLLDYF. Here the CDR3 DNA reads TGCAGCGTTGGTCACCCGGGACAGCTACTGGACTACTTC.

The chain links TRBV14 to TRBJ2-1, with 9 bases lining up with TRBD2. Germline assignment: CDR1 SGHDN and CDR2 FVKESK. The CDR3 is 16 amino acids. The V segment lost 0 bases and the J segment 2 bases; nucleotides outside the gene matches: 2. Here the CDR3 reads CASSQERGGTYNEQFF. The DNA of the CDR3 is TGTGCCAGCAGCCAAGAGCGGGGGGGGACCTACAATGAGCAGTTCTTC. The whole variable domain, filled in from reference TRBV14 and TRBJ2-1, reads EAGVTQFPSHSVIEKGQTVTLRCDPISGHDNLYWYRRVMGKEIKFLLHFVKESKQDESGMPNNRFLAERTGGTYSTLKVQPAELEDSGVYFCASSQERGGTYNEQFFGPGTRLTVL.

The gene calls are TRBV7-2 and TRBJ2-7; 9 bases map to TRBD2. Germline CDR1 SGHTA, CDR2 FQGNSA. V was clipped by 5 bases and J by 1 base; unmatched bases: 6. The CDR3 runs to 15 residues. The CDR3 DNA reads as TGTGCCAGCAGCCCGAGCGGGGGGACTTCCTACGAGCAGTACTTC. Its protein is CASSPSGGTSYEQYF.

This chain joins TRBV27 and TRBJ1-5; D gene ambiguous. There are 13 residues in the CDR3. Trimming pared 2 bases from V and 6 bases from J, leaving 8 bases between. The V gene's germline CDR1 is MNHEY and CDR2 SMNVEV (reference sequence). The CDR3 loop is CASSLMGPQPQHF. For the CDR3, the DNA is TGTGCCAGCAGTTTAATGGGCCCTCAGCCCCAGCATTTT.

This rearrangement joins TRBV7-3 to TRBJ2-7; possible D gene TRBD1, 7 bases. Germline V lookup: CDR1 SGHTA, CDR2 FQGTGA. Deletions cut 2 bases from V and 2 bases from J, with 10 bases between. This CDR3 contains 14 residues. This CDR3 reads CASSLAGGPYEQYF. In nucleotides, the CDR3 is TGTGCCAGCAGCTTAGCAGGGGGGCCCTACGAGCAGTACTTC.

The V call is TRBV2, the J call TRBJ1-5, with no clear D. The V gene's germline CDR1 is SNHLY and CDR2 FYNNEI. CDR3 size: 13 residues. Trimming cost V 1 base and J 3 bases, with 4 bases left between them. The CDR3 sequence is CASSEEVNQPQHF. In nucleotides, the CDR3 is TGTGCCAGCAGTGAAGAGGTCAATCAGCCCCAGCATTTT.

This sequence joins TRBV7-8 and TRBJ1-1; 7 bases fit TRBD1. V shed 0 bases, J shed 2 bases, and the junction held 9 bases outside the gene matches. Germline CDR1 SGHVS, CDR2 FQNEAQ. This CDR3 has 17 amino acids. CDR3 nucleotides: TGTGCCAGCAGCTTAGCGCGTGGCAGGGGGAGTAACACTGAAGCTTTCTTT. As protein: CASSLARGRGSNTEAFF.

The V and J genes are TRBV4-1 and TRBJ2-3; D might be TRBD1 or TRBD2, each matching 7 bases. The CDR3 is 19 amino acids. Germline V CDR1 and CDR2: MGHRA, YSYEKL. V was clipped by 0 bases and J by 3 bases, with 22 bases between them. The CDR3 reads CASSQEGRGGHFGTDTQYF. The CDR3 nucleotides are TGCGCCAGCAGCCAAGAGGGCAGGGGGGGGCATTTTGGAACAGATACGCAGTATTTT.

V is TRBV19 and J is TRBJ1-2; D is possibly TRBD1 (6 bases). The CDR3 sequence is 16 residues long. The germline V gene encodes CDR1 LNHDA and CDR2 SQIVND (reference sequence). V lost 9 bases to trimming and J lost 4 bases, with 24 bases between them. The CDR3 region has the DNA TGTGCCAGCAAACGGGGGGCCGACACGGGTGGCTATGGCTACACCTTC. Its protein is CASKRGADTGGYGYTF.

V and J are TRBV27 and TRBJ1-4; D remains unclear. Per the germline V gene, CDR1 is MNHEY and CDR2 is SMNVEV (reference sequence). V lost 6 bases and J lost 0, with 5 bases in between. CDR3 length equals 13 residues. CDR3 loop: CASRTPTNEKLFF. The CDR3 region has the DNA TGTGCCAGCAGAACACCAACTAATGAAAAACTGTTTTTT.

The chain carries TRBV25-1 and TRBJ1-2; D is ambiguous. The V and J ends lost 5 bases and 8 bases respectively, with 9 bases between them. The CDR3 extends over 11 amino acids. Germline CDR1 MGHDK, CDR2 SYGVNS. CDR3 residues: CASSKNEGYTF. CDR3 in DNA: TGTGCCAGCAGTAAAAATGAAGGCTACACCTTC.

The chain recombines TRBV11-3 with TRBJ1-5; perhaps TRBD1 as D (5 bases). V lost 7 bases and J 2 bases, leaving 15 bases between the germline ends. Germline V CDR1 and CDR2: SGHNT, YENEEA. The CDR3 length is 15 residues. The CDR3 region is CASNPTEGGNQPQHF. In nucleotides, the CDR3 is TGTGCCAGCAATCCCACCGAAGGGGGCAATCAGCCCCAGCATTTT.

The gene calls are TRBV12-5 and TRBJ1-3; D is undetermined. This CDR3 contains 14 residues. V lost 3 bases and J 2 bases, leaving 8 bases between the germline ends. From germline, CDR1 is LGHNT and CDR2 FRNRAP. The CDR3 sequence: CASGLEGPGNTIYF. The CDR3, as DNA: TGTGCTAGTGGTTTAGAGGGTCCTGGAAACACCATATATTTT.

The V and J genes are TRBV19 and TRBJ2-5, with 12 bases that match TRBD1. From germline, CDR1 is LNHDA and CDR2 SQIVND (reference sequence). The CDR3 consists of 17 residues. J gave up 4 bases and V 5 bases, and 11 bases lay outside the gene matches. The CDR3 protein is CASSPFPGTGGRETQYF. In DNA form, the CDR3 reads TGTGCCAGTAGTCCATTTCCCGGGACAGGGGGCCGAGAGACCCAGTACTTC.

The rearrangement links TRBV10-1 to TRBJ1-4; 8 bases match TRBD1. Germline V lookup: CDR1 WNHNN, CDR2 SYGVQD (reference sequence). The CDR3 sequence is 14 residues long. V gave up 6 bases and J gave up 7 bases; unmatched junction bases: 7. DNA of the CDR3: TGCGCCAGCAGCGACAGGGGAACGAGTGAAAAACTGTTTTTT. Protein: CASSDRGTSEKLFF.

The rearrangement links TRBV5-1 to TRBJ2-7; no clear D. Germline V gives CDR1 SGHRS, CDR2 YFSETQ. The germline V and J ends were trimmed by 2 bases and 4 bases, with 16 bases remaining between them. CDR3 length equals 15 residues. Written as DNA, the CDR3 is TGCGCCAGCAGCTTAAGCTGGGATCTGAATTACGAGCAGTACTTC. Its protein product is CASSLSWDLNYEQYF.

This clone was seen a single time. The V call is TRBV5-1, the J call TRBJ2-4, with 8 bases aligning to TRBD2. Germline CDR1 reads SGHRS; CDR2 reads YFSETQ. The CDR3 is 16 amino acids. Trimming took 1 base from V and 0 from J; bases not matched to a gene: 3. The CDR3 spells CASSLSSGIAKNIQYF. The CDR3, as DNA: TGCGCCAGCAGCTTGAGTAGCGGGATAGCCAAAAACATTCAGTACTTC. Full variable domain (outside the CDR3, taken from reference TRBV5-1 and TRBJ2-4): KAGVTQTPRYLIKTRGQQVTLSCSPISGHRSVSWYQQTPGQGLQFLFEYFSETQRNKGNFPGRFSGRQFSNSRSEMNVSTLELGDSALYLCASSLSSGIAKNIQYFGAGTRLSVL.

DNA of the CDR3: TGTGCCTGGAGTGTACAAGCGGGCTACACCGGGGAGCTGTTTTTT. Residues: CAWSVQAGYTGELFF. The chain links TRBV30 to TRBJ2-2; maybe TRBD2 (6 bases). In germline, CDR1 is GTSNPN, CDR2 SVGIG (reference sequence). The CDR3 has 15 residues. The V end lost 0 bases, the J end lost 3 bases, and 11 bases lay between the germline ends.

This sequence joins TRBV7-9 and TRBJ1-1, with TRBD1 identical over 7 bases. V was pared by 4 bases and J by 6 bases, with 8 bases of the junction left unmatched. The germline gives CDR1 SEHNR, CDR2 FQNEAQ (reference sequence). The CDR3 contains 14 residues. CDR3 residues: CASSSATGFPEAFF. The CDR3 bases are TGTGCCAGCAGCTCCGCGACAGGGTTCCCTGAAGCTTTCTTT. Full variable domain (missing parts from reference TRBV7-9 and TRBJ1-1): DTGVSQNPRHKITKRGQNVTFRCDPISEHNRLYWYRQTLGQGPEFLTYFQNEAQLEKSRLLSDRFSAERPKGSFSTLEIQRTEQGDSAMYLCASSSATGFPEAFFGQGTRLTVV.

V usage is TRBV5-1 and J usage is TRBJ2-5; no definite D call. This CDR3 is 11 amino acids long. The germline V gene has CDR1 SGHRS and CDR2 YFSETQ. V was shortened by 4 bases and J by 0 bases, with 1 base between the two germline ends. The CDR3, as DNA: TGCGCCAGCAGCAACCAAGAGACCCAGTACTTC. Its protein is CASSNQETQYF.

This rearrangement joins TRBV7-9 to TRBJ2-6; TRBD1 matches 8 bases. Losses at the gene ends were 5 bases for V and 3 bases for J; bases not matched to a gene: 6. The germline V gene encodes CDR1 SEHNR and CDR2 FQNEAQ (reference sequence). The CDR3 is 16 residues long. The CDR3 region is CASSRRQGIGANVLTF. The CDR3 nucleotides read TGTGCCAGCAGCCGCCGACAGGGGATTGGGGCCAACGTCCTGACTTTC. Full variable domain (missing parts from reference TRBV7-9 and TRBJ2-6): DTGVSQNPRHKITKRGQNVTFRCDPISEHNRLYWYRQTLGQGPEFLTYFQNEAQLEKSRLLSDRFSAERPKGSFSTLEIQRTEQGDSAMYLCASSRRQGIGANVLTFGAGSRLTVL.

The chain is built from TRBV9 and TRBJ2-3; possible D gene TRBD2, 6 bases. Germline V lookup: CDR1 SGDLS, CDR2 YYNGEE. This CDR3 contains 16 residues. V lost 2 bases and J 6 bases, leaving 19 bases between the germline ends. The CDR3 DNA reads TGTGCCAGCAGCGTCTCCGCCCCAACTGGGGGGGATACGCAGTATTTT. Translation: CASSVSAPTGGDTQYF.

The CDR3 reads CASSVATGADYEQYF. In nucleotides, the CDR3 is TGTGCCAGCAGCGTGGCTACAGGGGCCGACTACGAGCAGTACTTC. The chain recombines TRBV5-5 with TRBJ2-7; TRBD1 agrees at 7 bases. J was trimmed by 3 bases and V by 4 bases; bases with no gene match: 10. Per germline, CDR1 SGHKS and CDR2 YYEKEE (reference sequence). There are 15 residues in the CDR3.

Of note for this clone: At one end, the junction sequence differs from germline, possibly due to a read error. The V and J genes are TRBV7-7 and TRBJ1-5, with D hard to call. This CDR3 region has 17 residues. Germline V lookup: CDR1 SSHAT, CDR2 FNYEAQ (reference sequence). CDR3 residues: CASSLPLDPNSNQPQHF. The CDR3 DNA reads as TGTGCTAGCAGCTTACCGCTAGACCCTAATAGCAATCAGCCCCAGCATTTT. Together with reference TRBV7-7 and TRBJ1-5, the CDR3 gives the full variable domain: GAGVSQSPRYKVTKRGQDVTLRCDPISSHATLYWYQQALGQGPEFLTYFNYEAQPDKSGLPSDRFSAERPEGSISTLTIQRTEQRDSAMYRCASSLPLDPNSNQPQHFGDGTRLSIL.